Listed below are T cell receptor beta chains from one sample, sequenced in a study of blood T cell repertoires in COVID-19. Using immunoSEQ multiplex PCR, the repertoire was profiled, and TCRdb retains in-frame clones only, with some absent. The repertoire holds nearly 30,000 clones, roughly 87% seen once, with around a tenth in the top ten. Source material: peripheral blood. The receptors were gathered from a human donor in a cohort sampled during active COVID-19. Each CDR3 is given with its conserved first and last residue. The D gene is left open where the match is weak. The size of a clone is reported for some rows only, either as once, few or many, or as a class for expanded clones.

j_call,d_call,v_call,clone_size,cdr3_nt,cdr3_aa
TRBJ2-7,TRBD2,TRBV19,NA,TGTGCCAGTAGCCGAGGTGCCCAGCGGGGGTCGTTGGGCGAGCAGTACTTC,CASSRGAQRGSLGEQYF
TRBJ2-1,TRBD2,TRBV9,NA,TGTGCCAGCAGCGTAGGGACTAGCGGGGTCAACTACAATGAGCAGTTCTTC,CASSVGTSGVNYNEQFF
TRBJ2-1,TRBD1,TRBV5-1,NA,TGCGCCAGCAGCGAAGATCCGGGACAGGGGTCGCAGTTCTTC,CASSEDPGQGSQFF
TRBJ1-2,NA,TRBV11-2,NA,TGTGCCAGCAGCTTAGATCTAAGGGCGGGCGACTATGGCTACACCTTC,CASSLDLRAGDYGYTF
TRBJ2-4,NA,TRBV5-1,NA,TGCGCCAGCAGCTTGGATGTATCGGGGTCGGGCAAAAACATTCAGTACTTC,CASSLDVSGSGKNIQYF
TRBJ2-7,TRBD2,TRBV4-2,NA,TGTGCCAGCAGCCGACCACCCCGACCTAGCGGGGGGGCCCACGAGCAGTACTTC,CASSRPPRPSGGAHEQYF
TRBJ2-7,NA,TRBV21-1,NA,TGTGCCAGCAGCAAAGGGGGGGGTTTCTCCTACGAGCAGTACTTC,CASSKGGGFSYEQYF
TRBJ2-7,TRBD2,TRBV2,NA,TGTGCCAGCAGTGAGCTAGCGGGGGCGGGAGAGCAGTACTTC,CASSELAGAGEQYF
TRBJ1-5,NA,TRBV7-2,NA,TGTGCCAGCAGCGAGAGGGGGGGTATCGGCAATCAGCCCCAGCATTTT,CASSERGGIGNQPQHF
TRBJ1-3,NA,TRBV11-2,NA,TGTGCCAGCAGCTTAGATGGGAGGAGGAACTCTGGAAACACCATATATTTT,CASSLDGRRNSGNTIYF
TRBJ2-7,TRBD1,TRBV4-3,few,TGCGCCAGCAGCCAAGATGGGGCCCGGGACAGGGTCTACGAGCAGTACTTC,CASSQDGARDRVYEQYF
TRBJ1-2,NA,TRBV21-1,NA,TGTGCCAGCAGAGCTGGATCACAGGGGGCAAGAGTTTGGATGGGGTATGGCTACACCTTC,CASRAGSQGARVWMGYGYTF
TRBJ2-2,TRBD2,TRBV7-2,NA,TGTGCCAGCAGCTTCCCTACTAGCGGTATTTACACCGGGGAGCTGTTTTTT,CASSFPTSGIYTGELFF
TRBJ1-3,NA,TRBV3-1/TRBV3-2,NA,TGTGCCAGCAGCCCGCGTGCCAGGGCAAAGGGAAACACCATATATTTT,CASSPRARAKGNTIYF
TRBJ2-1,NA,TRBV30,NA,TGTGCCTGGAGTGTACCAGGGGATGAGCAGTTCTTC,CAWSVPGDEQFF
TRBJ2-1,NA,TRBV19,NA,TGTGCCAGTAGACGACTAGATTCACAGAATGAGCAGTTCTTC,CASRRLDSQNEQFF
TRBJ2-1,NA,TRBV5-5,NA,TGTGCCAGCAGCTTCAGTTCTGGCAAAGAGCAGTTCTTC,CASSFSSGKEQFF
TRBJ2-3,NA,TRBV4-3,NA,TGCGCCAGCAGCCGGAAACTCAGGGTAGGGACAGATACGCAGTATTTT,CASSRKLRVGTDTQYF
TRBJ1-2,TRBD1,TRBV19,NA,TGTGCCAGTAAAGACGGACAGGGGGGGAACTATGGCTACACCTTC,CASKDGQGGNYGYTF
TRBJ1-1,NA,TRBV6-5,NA,TGTGCCAGCAGTTTGGGGGCCAGCACTGAAGCTTTCTTT,CASSLGASTEAFF